These 3 T cell receptor beta chains originate from one sample sequenced in a study of T-cell reconstitution after alpha-beta-depleted transplantation in children. Using unique molecular identifiers, the investigators prepared the TCRbeta library. TCRdb re-analysed the PCR reads in MiXCR, keeping a single row per CDR3 protein. The sample carries some 100,000 distinct CDR3 sequences, around 15% recorded once. Sequenced material: PBMCs, mostly from graft donor cells, taken 180 days after TCRalphabeta/CD19-depleted stem cell transplant. These receptors originate from a male patient between 2 and 10 years old who had a stem cell transplant for acute lymphoblastic leukemia, so the T cells may come from the graft donor.

This clonotype was recorded a few times. This sequence joins TRBV7-9 and TRBJ1-1; maybe TRBD1 (6 bases). CDR1 is SEHNR, CDR2 FQNEAQ, per germline (reference sequence). V shed 4 bases and J shed 8 bases, with 14 bases lying between them. The CDR3 has 13 residues. CDR3 nucleotide sequence: TGTGCCAGCAGCTCCACGGACAGAGCGGAAGCTTTCTTT. Its translation is CASSSTDRAEAFF.

This chain uses TRBV5-1 with TRBJ1-5, with D perhaps matching TRBD1 (6 bases). V lost 4 bases, J lost 4 bases, and 12 bases lay in between. CDR1 is SGHRS, CDR2 YFSETQ, per germline. The CDR3 sequence is 14 residues long. The CDR3 here is CASSMDSYNQPQHF. Written as DNA, the CDR3 is TGCGCCAGCAGCATGGACAGTTATAATCAGCCCCAGCATTTT.

The chain joins TRBV11-2 to TRBJ2-3; D gene unclear. The CDR3 consists of 17 residues. V was cut by 0 bases and J by 2 bases, with 15 bases left in between. Germline V CDR1 and CDR2: SGHAT, FQNNGV. The CDR3 here is CASSLEIVQIITDTQYF. The CDR3 bases are TGTGCCAGCAGCTTAGAAATAGTCCAGATTATCACAGATACGCAGTATTTT.